The T cell receptor (beta chain) described here comes from a study of T cell repertoires in cytomegalovirus infection. Study details: Both CMV infection and a matching HLA type were indicated by public TCR beta signatures.

TCRdb re-derived calls from the reads in MiXCR, one entry per CDR3 protein. This table has 310,000 or so distinct CDR3 sequences, around 9.6% appearing once. Study-level results: The ex vivo response was dominated by HLA-C-restricted CMV-specific TCR beta clonotypes.

A few counts support this clonotype. What it binds is unknown. This CDR3 contains 16 residues. The V gene end was trimmed by 6 bases and the J gene end by 0 bases; junction bases not matched to a gene: 3. In germline, CDR1 is MDHEN, CDR2 SYDVKM. The genes are TRBV28 and TRBJ2-1; 12 positions match TRBD2. Sequencing was done on a sample of PBMCs. This TCR was recovered from a human donor in good health (CMV status not recorded). Some clones in this sample may be carry-over from other donors' samples. DNA for the CDR3: TGTGCCAGCAGCGGACTAGCGGGGAGCTCCTACAATGAGCAGTTCTTC. Its protein is CASSGLAGSSYNEQFF.